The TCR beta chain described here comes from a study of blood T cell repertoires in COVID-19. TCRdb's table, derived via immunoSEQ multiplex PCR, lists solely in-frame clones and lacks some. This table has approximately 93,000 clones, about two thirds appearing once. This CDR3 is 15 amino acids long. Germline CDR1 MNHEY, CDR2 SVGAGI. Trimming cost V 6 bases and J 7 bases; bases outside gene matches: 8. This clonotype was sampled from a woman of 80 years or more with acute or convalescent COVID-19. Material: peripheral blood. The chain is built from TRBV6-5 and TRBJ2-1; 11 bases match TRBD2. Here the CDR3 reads CASSLIAGGNNEQFF. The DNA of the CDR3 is TGTGCCAGCAGCTTAATAGCGGGGGGGAATAATGAGCAGTTCTTC.